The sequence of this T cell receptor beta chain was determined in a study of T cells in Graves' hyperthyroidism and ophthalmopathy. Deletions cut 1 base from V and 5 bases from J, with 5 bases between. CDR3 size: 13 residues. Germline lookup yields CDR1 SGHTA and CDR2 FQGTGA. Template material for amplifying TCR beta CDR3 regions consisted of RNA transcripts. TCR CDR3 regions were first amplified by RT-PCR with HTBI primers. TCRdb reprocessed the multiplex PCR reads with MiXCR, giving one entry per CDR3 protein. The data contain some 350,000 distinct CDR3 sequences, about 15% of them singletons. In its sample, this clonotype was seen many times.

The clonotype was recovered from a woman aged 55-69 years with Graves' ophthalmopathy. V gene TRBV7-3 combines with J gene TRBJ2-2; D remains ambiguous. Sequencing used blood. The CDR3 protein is CASSLIGTGELFF. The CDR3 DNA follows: TGTGCCAGCAGCTTAATAGGGACCGGGGAGCTGTTTTTT.